The T cell receptor beta chain under discussion was sequenced for a study of neurological immune-mediated disorders. About the study: Relapsing-remitting forms accounted for about 90% of the roughly 35 multiple sclerosis patients and secondary progressive forms for 3. Overall study findings and caveats: The most TCR clonal expansion was seen in HTLV-1-associated myelopathy, whereas the least was seen in multiple sclerosis, below the level in healthy controls.

This clonotype has ten or more counts. Its antigen remains unidentified. cDNA was made by 5'RACE with 10-nucleotide random UMIs. TCRdb called the 5' RACE reads again in MiXCR, with one record for every CDR3 protein. The sample includes more than 75,000 distinct CDR3 sequences, roughly 3.5% of them seen just once. CDR1 and CDR2 (germline): SGHTA, FQGNSA. Trimming left V 1 base short and J 6 bases short, with 11 bases between. This CDR3 spans 14 amino acids. The unsorted libraries were generated from a total of 2 million PBMCs, which had been stored in RNAlater at -80 C. The sequenced sample was PBMCs. The sequence came from a woman aged 45-60 years with multiple sclerosis. This chain links TRBV7-2 with TRBJ2-3; a weak D match, TRBD2 (6 bases). The CDR3 reads CASSLVSSADTQYF. In DNA form, the CDR3 reads TGTGCCAGCAGCTTAGTATCTAGCGCGGATACGCAGTATTTT.